A single sample is the source of the 31 T cell receptor beta chains below, sequenced in a study of CD8 T cells in Susac syndrome. Random-hexamer reverse transcription was applied to roughly 0.45 to 1 ug RNA. TCRdb redid the calling of the immunoSEQ multiplex PCR reads with MiXCR, one entry per CDR3 protein. The repertoire consists of about 52,000 distinct CDR3 sequences, with 93% occurring once and the leading ten covering 0.45% to 0.65%. Material for sequencing was CD8+ T cells from PBMCs. The source of these receptors is a human donor with multiple sclerosis.

The V call is TRBV6-5, the J call TRBJ2-4; D possibly corresponds to TRBD1 (6 bases). Germline-derived CDR1 and CDR2 are MNHEY and SVGAGI. The CDR3 sequence is 17 residues long. Trimming shortened V by 4 bases and J by 8 bases, and 24 bases separated the two germline ends. For the CDR3, the DNA is TGTGCCAGCAGTTCTGATGGTCGAGGGGGTGGTGGATACATTCAGTACTTC. This gives the protein CASSSDGRGGGGYIQYF.

The J gene is TRBJ2-1, the V gene TRBV5-4, with 11 bases matching TRBD2. The CDR3 contains 16 residues. J lost 2 bases, V lost 4 bases, and 5 bases had no gene match. Germline V gene data show CDR1 as SGHNT and CDR2 as YYREEE (reference sequence). CDR3 DNA sequence: TGTGCCAGCAGCGACTATAGCGGGGGGGCCTACAATGAGCAGTTCTTC. This translates into CASSDYSGGAYNEQFF.

V usage is TRBV6-5 and J usage is TRBJ1-2, with D tentatively TRBD1 (6 bases). Germline V gene data show CDR1 as MNHEY and CDR2 as SVGAGI. The CDR3 runs to 15 residues. V lost 7 bases and J 6 bases, leaving 21 bases between the germline ends. The CDR3 bases are TGTGCCAGCAACCATAGATCGGGGGCGGTGGATGGCTACACCTTC. It codes for CASNHRSGAVDGYTF.

The chain joins TRBV15 to TRBJ2-7; maybe TRBD2 (5 bases). Per germline, CDR1 LNHNV and CDR2 YYDKDF (reference sequence). With 6 bases removed from V and 5 bases from J, the gap between germline ends came to 14 bases. The CDR3 has 13 amino acids. The CDR3 DNA is TGTGCCACCAGAACTCCGGGGAACGACGAGCAGTACTTC. It is translated as CATRTPGNDEQYF. The full variable domain, with the rest looked up from reference TRBV15 and TRBJ2-7, is DAMVIQNPRYQVTQFGKPVTLSCSQTLNHNVMYWYQQKSSQAPKLLFHYYDKDFNNEADTPDNFQSRRPNTSFCFLDIRSPGLGDTAMYLCATRTPGNDEQYFGPGTRLTVT.

The chain has TRBV3-1 and TRBJ2-7; 8 nucleotides match TRBD1. The CDR3 runs 15 residues. Trimming cost V 1 base and J 2 bases; bases outside gene matches: 4. The germline gives CDR1 LGHDT, CDR2 YNNKEL (reference sequence). The CDR3 DNA reads TGTGCCAGCAGCCAAGGGACAGGGACCCCCTACGAGCAGTACTTC. Amino acids: CASSQGTGTPYEQYF.

The chain employs TRBV9 and TRBJ2-1, with D tentatively TRBD2 (5 bases). The CDR3 has 15 amino acids. Trimming pared 0 bases from V and 6 bases from J, leaving 13 bases between. Germline V gene data show CDR1 as SGDLS and CDR2 as YYNGEE. In DNA, the CDR3 is TGTGCCAGCAGCGTAGAAGGAACTGGGAGCAATGAGCAGTTCTTC. It encodes CASSVEGTGSNEQFF.

The chain employs TRBV5-1 and TRBJ1-2; no definite D call. Germline CDR1 reads SGHRS; CDR2 reads YFSETQ. The CDR3 spans 12 residues. V shed 1 base and J shed 10 bases, with 11 bases lying between them. The CDR3 loop is CASSLSQADYTF. CDR3 coding DNA: TGCGCCAGCAGCTTGAGCCAGGCCGACTACACCTTC.

By sample share, this clonotype is medium-sized (0.01 to 0.1%). The chain couples TRBV13 to TRBJ2-3, with 7 bases fitting TRBD1. Germline-derived CDR1 and CDR2 are PRHDT and FYEKMQ (reference sequence). The junction had 4 bases not matched to a gene; V was cut back by 3 bases and J by 4 bases. The CDR3 is 14 amino acids. CDR3 region: CASSFKGGPDTQYF. In DNA form, the CDR3 reads TGTGCCAGCAGCTTCAAAGGGGGCCCAGATACGCAGTATTTT.

J is TRBJ2-1 and V is TRBV7-9; D is perhaps TRBD2 (6 bases). This CDR3 spans 15 amino acids. CDR1 SEHNR and CDR2 FQNEAQ come from the germline V gene (reference sequence). The germline V and J ends were trimmed by 5 bases and 3 bases, with 14 bases remaining between them. DNA for the CDR3: TGTGCCAGCAGCCAAATTAGCGGACTCTACAATGAGCAGTTCTTC. This translates into CASSQISGLYNEQFF.

The rearrangement uses TRBV11-2 and TRBJ2-7, with D uncertain. Germline V gene lookup returns CDR1 SGHAT and CDR2 FQNNGV. V lost 2 bases and J lost 5, with 7 bases in between. CDR3 length: 12 amino acids. Here the CDR3 DNA reads TGTGCCAGCAGCTTAAATCTCCACGAGCAGTACTTC. Its translation: CASSLNLHEQYF.

This rearrangement joins TRBV13 to TRBJ1-4, with a tentative D call TRBD1 (5 bases). Trimming removed 5 bases at V and 7 bases at J, with 14 bases between. CDR3 length: 14 amino acids. Germline V gives CDR1 PRHDT, CDR2 FYEKMQ (reference sequence). The chain's CDR3 is CASSPGPLGEKLFF. In DNA form, the CDR3 reads TGTGCCAGCAGCCCAGGGCCATTGGGTGAAAAACTGTTTTTT.

DNA of the CDR3: TGTGCCACCAGCAGAGGAACGACAGGGGCGGTAGATACCCGCTATGGCTACACCTTC. It specifies CATSRGTTGAVDTRYGYTF. V is TRBV15 and J is TRBJ1-2; 8 bases agree with TRBD1. This CDR3 contains 19 residues. Germline loops: CDR1 LNHNV, CDR2 YYDKDF (reference sequence). With 1 base clipped from V and 4 bases from J, the junction kept 17 bases outside the gene matches.

The CDR3 nucleotides read TGTGCCAGCAGTTACCCGCTAACCGGGACTAGCGGGGGGAACCAGTTCTTC. This encodes CASSYPLTGTSGGNQFF. The gene calls are TRBV6-2 or TRBV6-3 and TRBJ2-1; 15 nucleotides line up with TRBD2. V shed 2 bases and J 13 bases; nucleotides not matched to a gene: 12. Germline V gene lookup returns CDR1 MNHEY and CDR2 SVGEGT. The CDR3 length is 17 residues.

Comment on this clonotype: A junction end diverges from the germline sequence, so it may reflect a read error. The chain combines TRBV30 with TRBJ1-3, with D hard to call. CDR1 and CDR2 (germline): GTSNPN, SVGIG (reference sequence). The CDR3 sequence is 12 residues long. The CDR3 DNA reads as TGTGCACATGGGGATTCTGAAAACACCATATATTTT. Protein product: CAHGDSENTIYF.

V is TRBV9 and J is TRBJ2-3, with D hard to call. V was trimmed by 0 bases and J by 0 bases, leaving 17 bases between them. This CDR3 spans 18 amino acids. The germline V gene encodes CDR1 SGDLS and CDR2 YYNGEE. Here the CDR3 reads CASSVVGRSRVSTDTQYF. DNA of the CDR3: TGTGCCAGCAGCGTAGTGGGTCGTTCACGAGTTAGCACAGATACGCAGTATTTT.

This clonotype was seen a few times. This chain connects TRBV18 to TRBJ2-3; D is uncertain. This CDR3 is built from 12 residues. Trimming cost V 6 bases and J 0 bases, with 4 bases left between them. CDR1 KGHSH and CDR2 LQKENI come from the germline V gene. CDR3: CASSPSTDTQYF. The CDR3 DNA is TGTGCCAGCTCTCCTAGCACAGATACGCAGTATTTT.

The V gene is TRBV3-1, the J gene TRBJ2-1; TRBD1 matches at 9 bases. The CDR3 is made up of 15 amino acids. Trimming at V came to 3 bases and at J to 2 bases, leaving 2 bases not matched to a gene. Germline assignment: CDR1 LGHDT and CDR2 YNNKEL (reference sequence). The CDR3 DNA is TGTGCCAGCAGCCACGGACAGGGGACCTACAATGAGCAGTTCTTC. It is translated as CASSHGQGTYNEQFF.

This sequence joins TRBV7-9 and TRBJ1-4, with D possibly TRBD1 on 5 matching bases. CDR1 is SEHNR and CDR2 is FQNEAQ in the germline V gene (reference sequence). This CDR3 spans 14 amino acids. V lost 3 bases and J 3 bases, leaving 8 bases between the germline ends. DNA for the CDR3: TGTGCCAGCAGCTTCGCGGGGGCTAATGAAAAACTGTTTTTT. As protein: CASSFAGANEKLFF.

The chain uses TRBV9 and TRBJ2-7, with 9 bases fitting TRBD1. Germline assignment: CDR1 SGDLS and CDR2 YYNGEE. This CDR3 spans 14 amino acids. Trimming took 5 bases from V and 4 from J; bases not matched to a gene: 7. CDR3 amino acids: CASSHNGQGYEQYF. CDR3 in DNA: TGTGCCAGCAGTCACAATGGACAGGGGTACGAGCAGTACTTC.

The sample holds one count of this clonotype. No conserved phenylalanine or tryptophan ends this CDR3, so it is likely a read error. The gene calls are TRBV2 and TRBJ1-1, with D possibly TRBD1 on 6 matching bases. V lost 2 bases and J 3 bases, leaving 16 bases between the germline ends. The germline V gene encodes CDR1 SNHLY and CDR2 FYNNEI. The CDR3 is 16 residues long. The CDR3 loop is CASSERGGVMDTEAFS. Here the CDR3 DNA reads TGTGCCAGCAGTGAAAGGGGGGGGGTTATGGACACTGAAGCTTTCTCT.

V and J are TRBV30 and TRBJ2-1, with D tentatively TRBD1 or TRBD2 (5 bases each). Trimming pared 2 bases from V and 0 bases from J, leaving 11 bases between. This CDR3 contains 15 residues. CDR1 is GTSNPN, CDR2 SVGIG, per germline (reference sequence). CDR3 sequence reads: CAWSWGPSSYNEQFF. The CDR3, as DNA: TGTGCCTGGAGTTGGGGACCCAGCTCCTACAATGAGCAGTTCTTC.

The rearrangement joins TRBV2 to TRBJ2-7, with TRBD2 matching over 11 bases. Germline V CDR1 and CDR2: SNHLY, FYNNEI. The CDR3 sequence is 15 residues long. With 2 bases clipped from V and 4 bases from J, the junction kept 4 bases outside the gene matches. This CDR3 is CASSERLAGLYEQYF. The DNA for the CDR3 is TGTGCCAGCAGTGAAAGACTAGCGGGGTTATACGAGCAGTACTTC.

The chain couples TRBV5-4 to TRBJ1-6, with D maybe TRBD1 (5 bases). From germline, CDR1 is SGHNT and CDR2 YYREEE (reference sequence). The CDR3 loop spans 12 amino acids. V lost 6 bases and J 8 bases, leaving 9 bases between the germline ends. Here the CDR3 reads CASKGVDSPLHF. CDR3 in DNA: TGTGCCAGCAAAGGGGTCGATTCACCCCTCCACTTT.

The chain has TRBV2 and TRBJ1-1, with 7 bases lining up with TRBD1. The CDR3 is made up of 18 amino acids. V shed 7 bases and J 0 bases; nucleotides not matched to a gene: 17. From germline, CDR1 is SNHLY and CDR2 FYNNEI. The CDR3 nucleotides are TGTGCCAGCATCCCTAAATTAACAGGGGTGGGGATGAACACTGAAGCTTTCTTT. It translates to CASIPKLTGVGMNTEAFF.

The chain joins TRBV6-1 to TRBJ1-1; no firm D call. Trimming cost V 7 bases and J 4 bases, with 7 bases left between them. Germline V gives CDR1 MNHNS, CDR2 SASEGT. The CDR3 consists of 11 residues. CDR3 bases: TGTGCCAGCATGGGGTCCACTGAAGCTTTCTTT. Translated, it gives CASMGSTEAFF.

The CDR3 protein is CASCLPSRETQYF. CDR3 DNA sequence: TGTGCCAGCTGCCTACCCTCACGGGAGACCCAGTACTTC. J is TRBJ2-5 and V is TRBV7-8; D remains unclear. The V and J ends lost 8 bases and 5 bases respectively, with 15 bases between them. Germline V CDR1 and CDR2: SGHVS, FQNEAQ. The CDR3 has 13 amino acids.

Only one count was recorded for this clonotype. This chain uses TRBV12-3 or TRBV12-4 with TRBJ1-3, with D perhaps TRBD1 (6 bases). The CDR3 runs to 14 residues. The V end lost 4 bases, the J end lost 0 bases, and 7 bases lay between the germline ends. CDR3 nucleotide sequence: TGTGCCAGCAGTTCGGACAGCTCTGGAAACACCATATATTTT. Translation gives CASSSDSSGNTIYF.

This clonotype came up once. The rearrangement uses TRBV12-3 or TRBV12-4 and TRBJ2-1; D is uncertain. CDR3 length equals 13 residues. Trimming cost V 6 bases and J 9 bases, with 15 bases left between them. CDR3 protein: CASSPPGLGEQFF. The CDR3 nucleotides read TGTGCCAGCAGCCCTCCTGGGTTGGGTGAGCAGTTCTTC.

The chain has TRBV15 and TRBJ1-1, with a tentative D call TRBD1 (5 bases). Trimming cost V 3 bases and J 8 bases, with 7 bases left between them. The CDR3 has 11 residues. Per germline, CDR1 LNHNV and CDR2 YYDKDF (reference sequence). The CDR3 nucleotides are TGTGCCACCAGCAGGGGACTGGAAGCTTTCTTT. Translation: CATSRGLEAFF.

The J gene is TRBJ1-1, the V gene TRBV15; D is perhaps TRBD1 (6 bases). The CDR3 has 13 amino acids. Germline V CDR1 and CDR2: LNHNV, YYDKDF (reference sequence). The V and J ends lost 3 bases and 3 bases respectively, with 8 bases between them. CDR3 in amino acids: CATSRDRYTEAFF. The DNA for the CDR3 is TGTGCCACCAGCAGGGACAGATACACTGAAGCTTTCTTT.

This clonotype was picked up one time. The rearrangement uses TRBV30 and TRBJ2-5; D gene uncertain. In germline, CDR1 is GTSNPN, CDR2 SVGIG (reference sequence). The ends were cut back, 7 bases at V and 5 bases at J, with 5 bases in the middle. The CDR3 contains 9 residues. The CDR3 DNA reads as TGTGCCTCACCCGAGACCCAGTACTTC. It translates to CASPETQYF. Full variable domain (remainder filled in from reference TRBV30 and TRBJ2-5): SQTIHQWPATLVQPVGSPLSLECTVEGTSNPNLYWYRQAAGRGLQLLFYSVGIGQISSEVPQNLSASRPQDRQFILSSKKLLLSDSGFYLCASPETQYFGPGTRLLVL.